This TCR beta chain was recovered during a study of regulatory T cells. General study findings and limits: Hydrophobic residues at CDR3 positions 6 and 7 were enriched in conventional CD4+ T cells of CD3G-deficient patients. In patients, unique TRB V-J pairs were restricted and V/J usage skewed, especially in Tregs.

J lost 5 bases, V lost 6 bases, and 5 bases had no gene match. This CDR3 has 14 residues. Germline-derived CDR1 and CDR2 are MNHNY and SVGAGI (reference sequence). A couple of CD3G-deficient patients had more severe autoimmunity; all had some. At testing, patients were 2 to 39 years old, with reduced naive and increased memory T-cell proportions. Remarks on this clone: Its cognate antigen is unknown.

Amplification used 52 TRBV primers and 13 TRBJ primers. This table comes from immunoSEQ multiplex PCR, and its TCRdb copy is limited to in-frame clones, with some not included. The sample carries approximately 31,000 clones, 93% recorded once. The receptor's source is a child aged 2 to 10 with CD3G deficiency. The rearrangement uses TRBV6-6 and TRBJ2-1; 9 bases map to TRBD2. Sequenced: conventional CD4+ T cells sorted from blood. The CDR3, as DNA: TGTGCCAGCAGGTTGACTAGCGGTAACAATGAGCAGTTCTTC. It is translated as CASRLTSGNNEQFF.